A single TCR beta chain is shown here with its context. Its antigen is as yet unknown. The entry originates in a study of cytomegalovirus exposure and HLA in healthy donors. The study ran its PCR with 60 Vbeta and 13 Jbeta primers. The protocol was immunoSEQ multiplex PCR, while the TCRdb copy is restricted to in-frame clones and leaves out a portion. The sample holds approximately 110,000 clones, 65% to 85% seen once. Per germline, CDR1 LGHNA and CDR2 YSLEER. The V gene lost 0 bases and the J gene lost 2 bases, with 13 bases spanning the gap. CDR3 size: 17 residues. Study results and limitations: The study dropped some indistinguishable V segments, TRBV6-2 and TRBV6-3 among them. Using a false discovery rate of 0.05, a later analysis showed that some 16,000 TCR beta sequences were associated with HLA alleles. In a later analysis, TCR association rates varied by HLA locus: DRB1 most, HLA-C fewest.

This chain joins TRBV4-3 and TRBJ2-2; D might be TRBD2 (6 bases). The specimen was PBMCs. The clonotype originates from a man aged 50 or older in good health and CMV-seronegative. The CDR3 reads CASSQDHSGLNTGELFF. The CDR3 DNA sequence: TGCGCCAGCAGCCAAGATCACAGCGGGTTAAACACCGGGGAGCTGTTTTTT.